Below, 13 T cell receptor beta chains from the same sample are listed, as sequenced in a study of cytotoxic CD8 clonotypes in ibrutinib-treated CLL. The repertoire was sequenced with immunoSEQ multiplex PCR; TCRdb's copy has only in-frame clones and lacks some. The sample records some 300,000 clones, 80% being singletons. Sequenced here: PBMCs, sampled before ibrutinib treatment. Every receptor here comes from a human donor with chronic lymphocytic leukemia.

The rearrangement joins TRBV27 to TRBJ2-7, with 12 bases lining up with TRBD2. The CDR3 length is 14 residues. Trimming cost V 6 bases and J 9 bases; bases outside gene matches: 9. Germline-derived CDR1 and CDR2 are MNHEY and SMNVEV (reference sequence). CDR3 DNA: TGTGCCAGCAGACCGGGACTAGCGGGCCCAGGGCAGTACTTC. Amino acids: CASRPGLAGPGQYF.

J is TRBJ2-7 and V is TRBV27, with TRBD2 identical over 11 bases. Germline CDR1 MNHEY, CDR2 SMNVEV (reference sequence). V gave up 1 base and J gave up 3 bases; unmatched junction bases: 8. The length of the CDR3 is 17 residues. CDR3 residues: CASSLFPGTSGLYEQYF. CDR3 bases: TGTGCCAGCAGTTTATTCCCCGGGACTAGCGGCCTCTACGAGCAGTACTTC.

The rearrangement uses TRBV7-6 and TRBJ2-7; 7 bases are a match to TRBD2. V lost 5 bases to trimming and J lost 9 bases; unmatched junction nucleotides: 10. This CDR3 spans 13 amino acids. Per the germline V gene, CDR1 is SGHVS and CDR2 is FNYEAQ. CDR3 loop: CASSAGTTEWQYF. The CDR3 DNA reads TGTGCCAGCAGCGCCGGGACTACCGAGTGGCAGTACTTC.

The chain employs TRBV15 and TRBJ1-4, with D maybe TRBD1 (6 bases). CDR3 length equals 12 residues. Per germline, CDR1 LNHNV and CDR2 YYDKDF (reference sequence). V gave up 3 bases and J gave up 8 bases, with 7 bases separating them. The CDR3 sequence: CATSRDSEKLFF. The CDR3 DNA sequence: TGTGCCACCAGCAGGGACAGCGAAAAACTGTTTTTT.

This clone was counted only a few times. The rearrangement links TRBV27 to TRBJ1-5; D is uncertain. Germline V lookup: CDR1 MNHEY, CDR2 SMNVEV (reference sequence). Deletions cut 8 bases from V and 2 bases from J, with 13 bases between. The CDR3 sequence is 14 residues long. The CDR3 bases are TGTGCCAGCCGTAGTTGGGGAGGCAATCAGCCCCAGCATTTT. Protein sequence: CASRSWGGNQPQHF.

The gene calls are TRBV19 and TRBJ1-2; D is uncertain. With 9 bases removed from V and 7 bases from J, the gap between germline ends came to 15 bases. The CDR3 has 12 amino acids. Germline CDR1 LNHDA, CDR2 SQIVND (reference sequence). In DNA, the CDR3 is TGTGCCAGCCGTCCCGGGAGTTCTGGCTACACCTTC. Residues: CASRPGSSGYTF.

The chain couples TRBV18 to TRBJ2-5, with D uncertain. The CDR3 sequence is 12 residues long. The V gene lost 6 bases and the J gene lost 5 bases, with 10 bases spanning the gap. The germline V gene has CDR1 KGHSH and CDR2 LQKENI. CDR3 in amino acids: CASSGPTETQYF. The DNA for the CDR3 is TGTGCCAGCTCGGGCCCGACGGAGACCCAGTACTTC.

The J gene is TRBJ2-1, the V gene TRBV30; D may be TRBD1 (6 bases). V was cut by 4 bases and J by 8 bases, with 24 bases left in between. Germline lookup yields CDR1 GTSNPN and CDR2 SVGIG (reference sequence). The CDR3 totals 16 residues. In DNA, the CDR3 is TGTGCCTGGACCTTCGCGACAGGCTATTTGGTACATGAGCAGTTCTTC. Amino acid sequence: CAWTFATGYLVHEQFF.

This chain uses TRBV28 with TRBJ2-7, with TRBD2 identical over 10 bases. The CDR3 loop spans 15 amino acids. Germline loops: CDR1 MDHEN, CDR2 SYDVKM. The J segment lost 1 base and the V segment lost 5 bases, leaving 5 bases of the junction unmatched. The CDR3 region is CASSLGLAVSYEQYF. For the CDR3, the DNA is TGTGCCAGCAGTCTAGGACTAGCGGTTTCCTACGAGCAGTACTTC.

As DNA, the CDR3 is TGTGCCAGCAGTAGTGAGGGTGAAGCTTTCTTT. Protein: CASSSEGEAFF. The chain joins TRBV27 to TRBJ1-1; D call uncertain. This CDR3 contains 11 residues. Trimming stripped 5 bases from V and 7 bases from J, with 8 bases between. From germline, CDR1 is MNHEY and CDR2 SMNVEV (reference sequence).

This clone was found a few times. The rearrangement links TRBV6-5 to TRBJ1-1; D remains unclear. This CDR3 comprises 15 residues. Germline-derived CDR1 and CDR2 are MNHEY and SVGAGI. V was cut by 2 bases and J by 1 base, with 11 bases left in between. The CDR3 sequence is CASSYHSGRNTEAFF. CDR3 in DNA: TGTGCCAGCAGTTACCACAGCGGCAGGAACACTGAAGCTTTCTTT.

V gene TRBV7-9 combines with J gene TRBJ1-4, with 9 bases aligning to TRBD1. Germline trimming cut 5 bases from V and 7 bases from J; bases unmatched to any gene: 5. There are 14 residues in the CDR3. The germline CDR1 and CDR2 sequences are SEHNR and FQNEAQ (reference sequence). CDR3 region: CASSPGQGIEKLFF. CDR3 DNA: TGTGCCAGCAGCCCAGGACAGGGGATTGAAAAACTGTTTTTT.

J is TRBJ2-7 and V is TRBV7-8, with 8 bases aligning to TRBD2. Germline CDR1 SGHVS, CDR2 FQNEAQ. The CDR3 extends over 15 amino acids. Trimming took 2 bases from V and 3 from J; bases not matched to a gene: 6. For the CDR3, the DNA is TGTGCCAGCAGCTTACCCGGGAGGGCCAGCTACGAGCAGTACTTC. Protein product: CASSLPGRASYEQYF.